These 8 T cell receptor beta chains originate from one sample sequenced in a study of molecular identifiers for immune sequencing clone quantification. TCRdb called the PCR reads again in MiXCR, with one record for every CDR3 protein. This table has approximately 10,000 distinct CDR3 sequences, roughly a sixth appearing once. Input material: naive CD8+ T cells from blood, with Jurkat cell RNA spiked in. Subset given: FACS-sorted CD8+CD4-CCR7+CD45RA+ naive T cells. The receptor source for this set is a human donor in good health. Some libraries in this study had Jurkat cell RNA spiked in.

This clonotype was found many times. V is TRBV27 and J is TRBJ1-1; D possibly corresponds to TRBD1 (6 bases). Trimming removed 5 bases from V and 8 bases from J, with 18 bases in between. There are 14 residues in the CDR3. Germline lookup yields CDR1 MNHEY and CDR2 SMNVEV (reference sequence). CDR3 in amino acids: CASSPLVQGMEAFF. As DNA, the CDR3 is TGTGCCAGCAGTCCGTTGGTTCAGGGGATGGAAGCTTTCTTT.

This clonotype was observed at least ten times. This chain connects TRBV13 to TRBJ2-2, with D possibly being TRBD1 (6 bases). V lost 6 bases, J lost 6 bases, and 11 bases lay in between. The CDR3 is 13 amino acids. Germline CDR1 PRHDT, CDR2 FYEKMQ (reference sequence). The DNA for the CDR3 is TGTGCCAGCAGAAACAGGGCTCCCGGGGAGCTGTTTTTT. This sequence encodes CASRNRAPGELFF.

Comments on this clonotype: A read error may explain this, as a much larger clone is one base away. Here the CDR3 DNA reads TGCAGCGTTGAAGAGGCTAGCGGGGAGTCCTACAATGGGCAGTTCTTC. Its protein is CSVEEASGESYNGQFF. The rearrangement uses TRBV29-1 and TRBJ2-1, with TRBD2 matching 9 bases. The CDR3 runs 16 residues. Per the germline V gene, CDR1 is SQVTM and CDR2 is ANQGSEA.

Concerning this clonotype itself: This may come from a read error, since a much larger clone is one base off. The CDR3 coding sequence is TGTGCCAGCAGCGTAGGAACCATGAACACTGGAGCTTTCTTT. This gives the protein CASSVGTMNTGAFF. V and J are TRBV9 and TRBJ1-1; D gene ambiguous. Germline V lookup: CDR1 SGDLS, CDR2 YYNGEE. This CDR3 comprises 14 residues.

In the case of this clonotype: A much larger clone lies one base from this, so it may be a read error. The J gene is TRBJ2-3, the V gene TRBV27; D is uncertain. V lost 3 bases, J lost 6 bases, and 19 bases lay in between. The CDR3 has 16 amino acids. From germline, CDR1 is MNHEY and CDR2 SMNVEV (reference sequence). The CDR3 protein is CASSFSWHGRLDTQYF. DNA for the CDR3: TGTGCCAGCAGTTTCTCCTGGCACGGCCGCCTCGATACGCAGTATTTT.

This clonotype was observed a handful of times. V and J are TRBV7-6 and TRBJ2-3; 9 nucleotides agree with TRBD2. The CDR3 has 14 amino acids. Losses at the gene ends were 3 bases for V and 5 bases for J; bases not matched to a gene: 3. CDR1 and CDR2 from the germline V gene are SGHVS and FNYEAQ. CDR3 in DNA: TGTGCCAGCAGCTTGGCGGGAGGGGTAGATACGCAGTATTTT. It yields the protein CASSLAGGVDTQYF.

For this clonotype: A read error may explain this, as a much larger clone is one base away. The genes are TRBV3-1 and TRBJ2-2, with D possibly matching TRBD2 (5 bases). Trimming took off 2 bases at V and 1 base at J, with 14 bases between the two ends. Germline V gene sequence: CDR1 LGHDT, CDR2 YNNKEL (reference sequence). This CDR3 is 17 amino acids long. This chain's CDR3 is CASSQQWVAWNTGELFF. CDR3 DNA: TGTGCCAGCAGCCAACAGTGGGTAGCGTGGAACACCGGGGAGCTGTTTTTT.

In its sample, this clonotype ranks as medium-sized. V and J are TRBV10-2 and TRBJ2-7; D unresolved. There are 13 residues in the CDR3. CDR1 WSHSY and CDR2 SAAADI come from the germline V gene. The V end lost 4 bases, the J end lost 2 bases, and 9 bases lay between the germline ends. CDR3 coding DNA: TGCGCCAGCAGTGCAGGCGGAGCCTACGAGCAGTACTTC. Protein: CASSAGGAYEQYF.